This T cell receptor beta chain originates from a study of cytomegalovirus exposure and HLA in healthy donors. Study observations and caveats: Among TCR beta chains of equal frequency, HLA-associated ones were more clonally expanded in a later analysis. One cluster of highly shared sequence variants probably arose as a sequencing artifact.

CDR1 and CDR2 (germline): SGHDT, YYEEEE. Trimming removed 6 bases at V and 4 bases at J, with 15 bases between. The length of the CDR3 is 14 residues. For this clone: Its specificity is not known.

Amplification used 60 Vbeta primers and 13 Jbeta primers. As originally analysed: Roughly 76 million unique TCR beta chains, about 10 million of them shared, were counted by a later analysis. Using immunoSEQ multiplex PCR, the repertoire was profiled, and TCRdb retains in-frame clones only, with some absent. V and J calls and clone size are given by that table; D and trimming were obtained from the DNA. The table includes about 38,000 clones, about nine tenths detected once. The rearrangement links TRBV5-6 to TRBJ2-3; a possible D gene is TRBD1 (7 bases). The source material was PBMCs. The clonotype was recovered from a woman aged 40 to 49 in good health and CMV-seropositive. In nucleotides, the CDR3 is TGTGCCAGCAACGGTCAGGGGGGTGCAGATACGCAGTATTTT. Translated, it gives CASNGQGGADTQYF.